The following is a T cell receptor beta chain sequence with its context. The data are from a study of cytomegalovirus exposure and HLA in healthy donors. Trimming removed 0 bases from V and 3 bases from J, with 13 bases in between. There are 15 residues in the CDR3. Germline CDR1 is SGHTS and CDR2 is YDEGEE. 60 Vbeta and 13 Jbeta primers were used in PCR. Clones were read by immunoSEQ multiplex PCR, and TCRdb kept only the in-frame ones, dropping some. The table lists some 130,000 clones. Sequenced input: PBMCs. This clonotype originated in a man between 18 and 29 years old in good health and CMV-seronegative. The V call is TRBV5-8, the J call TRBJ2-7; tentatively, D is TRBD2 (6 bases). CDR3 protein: CASSLDGGGIYEQYF. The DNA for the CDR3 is TGTGCCAGCAGCTTGGATGGGGGAGGAATCTACGAGCAGTACTTC.